This entry lists 18 T cell receptor beta chains sequenced from one sample in a study of blood T cell repertoires in COVID-19 (TCRdb year 2020). Library preparation used the immunoSEQ multiplex PCR assay. TCRdb stores this immuneACCESS table with in-frame sequences only. Part of the clones is absent; in the studies checked, under half of the shortfall reflects unresolved V genes, and no reason is known for the rest. The sample profile shows over 65,000 clones; 80% to 95% of them were found once. 6.9% of the sample is in the top ten clones. The sample comprised peripheral blood. These receptors all stem from a human donor in a cohort sampled during active COVID-19.

This chain joins TRBV9 and TRBJ2-2; perhaps TRBD1 as D (7 bases). The germline gives CDR1 SGDLS, CDR2 YYNGEE. The germline V and J ends were trimmed by 6 bases and 4 bases, with 25 bases remaining between them. The CDR3 totals 18 residues. CDR3 sequence reads: CASTPFLMGRGVTGELFF. The CDR3 bases are TGTGCCAGCACCCCCTTCCTGATGGGCAGGGGGGTCACCGGGGAGCTGTTTTTT.

Only one count was recorded for this clone. The DNA of the CDR3 is TGTGCCAGCAGTGAAGTCCCGGGACATTCATCTGAAGCTTTCTTT. Its translation is CASSEVPGHSSEAFF. The rearrangement uses TRBV6-1 and TRBJ1-1; tentative D call: TRBD1 (6 bases). This CDR3 has 15 amino acids. CDR1 and CDR2 (germline): MNHNS, SASEGT. V lost 1 base and J lost 6, with 15 bases in between.

V gene TRBV27 combines with J gene TRBJ2-3; D gene uncertain. The germline V and J ends were trimmed by 9 bases and 0 bases, with 13 bases remaining between them. Germline V gives CDR1 MNHEY, CDR2 SMNVEV (reference sequence). This CDR3 spans 14 amino acids. This CDR3 reads CASSLVGSTDTQYF. The CDR3 bases are TGTGCCAGTTCTCTAGTCGGAAGCACAGATACGCAGTATTTT.

J is TRBJ2-5 and V is TRBV27; tentative D call: TRBD1 (5 bases). The CDR3 sequence is 16 residues long. Germline CDR1 reads MNHEY; CDR2 reads SMNVEV (reference sequence). Trimming shortened V by 0 bases and J by 5 bases, and 16 bases separated the two germline ends. CDR3 nucleotides: TGTGCCAGCAGTTTATCAAGGATCTGGGGCGAGGAGACCCAGTACTTC. This sequence encodes CASSLSRIWGEETQYF.

The chain employs TRBV23-1 and TRBJ2-7; the match to TRBD1 covers 8 bases. TRBV23-1 qualifies as an ORF whose function is uncertain. The CDR3 extends over 15 amino acids. The V gene end was trimmed by 1 base and the J gene end by 2 bases; junction bases not matched to a gene: 4. In DNA, the CDR3 is TGCGCCAGCAGTCAATTCAGACAGGGGACCTACGAGCAGTACTTC. The encoded protein is CASSQFRQGTYEQYF.

The chain links TRBV7-7 to TRBJ1-1, with unresolved D. V was cut by 5 bases and J by 1 base, with 8 bases left in between. CDR3 length: 13 residues. Germline CDR1 and CDR2: SSHAT and FNYEAQ (reference sequence). CDR3 nucleotide sequence: TGTGCCAGCAGCCTGGAGAGGAACACTGAAGCTTTCTTT. Its protein product is CASSLERNTEAFF.

V and J are TRBV18 and TRBJ1-3; D gene uncertain. V was shortened by 5 bases and J by 0 bases, with 11 bases between the two germline ends. Looked up from germline, CDR1 is KGHSH and CDR2 is LQKENI. The CDR3 totals 15 residues. CDR3 sequence (DNA): TGTGCCAGCTCAGCCGCCCGGGTCTCTGGAAACACCATATATTTT. This encodes CASSAARVSGNTIYF.

V and J are TRBV18 and TRBJ2-5, with 9 bases identical to TRBD1. Trimming cost V 2 bases and J 1 base; bases outside gene matches: 5. The CDR3 is made up of 16 amino acids. Germline-derived CDR1 and CDR2 are KGHSH and LQKENI. This chain's CDR3 is CASSPTGQGFQETQYF. Here the CDR3 DNA reads TGTGCCAGCTCACCAACGGGACAGGGATTCCAAGAGACCCAGTACTTC.

Concerning this clone itself: Other DNA variants within this sample encode the same CDR3. The chain links TRBV5-1 to TRBJ2-2; D perhaps matches TRBD2 (6 bases). V lost 4 bases to trimming and J lost 1 base, with 11 bases between them. This CDR3 is 15 amino acids long. The germline V gene encodes CDR1 SGHRS and CDR2 YFSETQ. CDR3 sequence: CASSSLAQNTGELFF. CDR3 sequence (DNA): TGCGCCAGCAGCAGCCTAGCGCAGAACACCGGGGAGCTGTTTTTT.

The chain employs TRBV6-5 and TRBJ2-3; 11 bases fit TRBD2. CDR1 and CDR2 (germline): MNHEY, SVGAGI. This CDR3 is 15 amino acids long. Trimming cost V 6 bases and J 6 bases; bases outside gene matches: 8. CDR3 sequence (DNA): TGTGCCAGCAGCCTACTAGCGGGGGTCCGCGATACGCAGTATTTT. Protein sequence: CASSLLAGVRDTQYF.

The V call is TRBV11-2, the J call TRBJ2-4; 8 bases are shared with TRBD1. The CDR3 contains 15 residues. V lost 3 bases and J lost 7; bases outside the gene matches: 8. Germline V gives CDR1 SGHAT, CDR2 FQNNGV. The CDR3 DNA is TGTGCCAGCAGCTTCGGACAGGGACCCATTAACATTCAGTACTTC. Translating it yields CASSFGQGPINIQYF.

The chain has TRBV5-1 and TRBJ2-5, with 8 bases matching TRBD2. The V gene end was trimmed by 3 bases and the J gene end by 2 bases; junction bases not matched to a gene: 6. Germline values: CDR1 SGHRS, CDR2 YFSETQ. This CDR3 region has 15 residues. CDR3 in DNA: TGCGCCAGCAGCTCGGGACTAGTGGAGCAAGAGACCCAGTACTTC. Encoded protein: CASSSGLVEQETQYF.

This sequence joins TRBV5-6 and TRBJ1-4; weak D call: TRBD1 (5 bases). The V end lost 4 bases, the J end lost 0 bases, and 13 bases lay between the germline ends. CDR3 length equals 16 residues. Germline V gene sequence: CDR1 SGHDT, CDR2 YYEEEE. CDR3 nucleotide sequence: TGTGCCAGCAGCGAAACGGGGGTTGCAACTAATGAAAAACTGTTTTTT. Encoded protein: CASSETGVATNEKLFF.

The rearrangement joins TRBV6-2 or TRBV6-3 to TRBJ2-3, with 13 bases lining up with TRBD2. Germline V CDR1 and CDR2: MNHEY, SVGEGT. The CDR3 length is 19 residues. The trim removed 2 bases at V and 2 bases at J, leaving 10 bases unmatched. CDR3 nucleotides: TGTGCCAGCAGTTACGTCTCCGGGACTAGCGGGGCGATCACAGATACGCAGTATTTT. Encoded protein: CASSYVSGTSGAITDTQYF.

The rearrangement uses TRBV3-1 (or the pseudogene TRBV3-2) and TRBJ2-3; 9 bases fit TRBD2. Germline V lookup: CDR1 LGHDT, CDR2 YNNKEL (reference sequence). The CDR3 runs to 16 residues. Trimming took 0 bases from V and 1 from J; bases not matched to a gene: 2. CDR3 protein: CASSQDWTSGTDTQYF. The CDR3 DNA sequence: TGTGCCAGCAGCCAAGATTGGACTAGCGGCACAGATACGCAGTATTTT.

CDR3 loop: CASSYSGTSVRETQYF. For the CDR3, the DNA is TGTGCCAGCAGTTACTCCGGGACTAGCGTCCGAGAGACCCAGTACTTC. The genes are TRBV6-2 or TRBV6-3 and TRBJ2-5, with TRBD2 matching over 10 bases. In germline, CDR1 is MNHEY, CDR2 SVGEGT. This CDR3 region has 16 residues. V trimming: 0 bases; J trimming: 4 bases; junction bases outside the gene matches: 5.

This chain uses TRBV5-1 with TRBJ2-3, with TRBD2 matching over 8 bases. This CDR3 has 14 residues. CDR1 and CDR2 from the germline V gene are SGHRS and YFSETQ. After removal of 6 bases from V and 1 base from J, the junction contained 4 bases not matched to a gene. The CDR3 sequence is CASNSGTRTDTQYF. CDR3 nucleotide sequence: TGCGCCAGCAATAGCGGGACCCGCACAGATACGCAGTATTTT.

V usage is TRBV30 and J usage is TRBJ2-6; TRBD1 aligns across 8 bases. The CDR3 spans 19 residues. V lost 4 bases to trimming and J lost 2 bases; unmatched junction nucleotides: 16. CDR1 and CDR2 from the germline V gene are GTSNPN and SVGIG (reference sequence). In DNA form, the CDR3 reads TGTGCCTGGACCCCGGGACAGGCCCTACACCGGGCTGGGGCCAACGTCCTGACTTTC. Its protein is CAWTPGQALHRAGANVLTF.